This TCR beta chain came from a study of cytomegalovirus exposure and HLA in healthy donors. Assay used: immunoSEQ multiplex PCR; TCRdb lists only in-frame clones, some missing. The sample carries some 250,000 clones, 90% recorded once. The CDR3 totals 14 residues. Germline V gene sequence: CDR1 SGDLS, CDR2 YYNGEE. The V end lost 3 bases, the J end lost 3 bases, and 10 bases lay between the germline ends. V usage is TRBV9 and J usage is TRBJ2-4; D is possibly TRBD2 (5 bases). This clonotype originated in a woman aged 30 to 39 in good health and CMV-seronegative. Source material: PBMCs. CDR3 sequence reads: CASSGRDNKNIQYF. DNA for the CDR3: TGTGCCAGCAGCGGCCGGGATAACAAAAACATTCAGTACTTC.